This T cell receptor (beta chain) came from a study of T cell responses to AZD1222 COVID-19 vaccine. General observations from the study: Reportedly, close to half of spike-specific TCRs are directed against unmutated variant regions. Most donors were white British, females outnumbered males, and clonal diversity was possibly underestimated.

After removal of 1 base from V and 4 bases from J, the junction contained 2 bases not matched to a gene. Germline V gives CDR1 MGHRA, CDR2 YSYEKL. This CDR3 comprises 15 residues. Details on this clone: Its specificity is unknown.

Using immunoSEQ multiplex PCR, the repertoire was profiled, and TCRdb retains in-frame clones only, with some absent. The table lists about 140,000 clones, around 90% of them singletons. The clonotype was recovered from an adult who received the AZD1222 COVID-19 vaccine. This sample comprised peripheral blood, obtained 28 days after the second AZD1222 dose. The chain recombines TRBV4-1 with TRBJ2-4, with 9 bases lining up with TRBD1. CDR3 residues: CASSQAGQGKNIQYF. CDR3 sequence (DNA): TGCGCCAGCAGCCAAGCAGGACAGGGGAAAAACATTCAGTACTTC.